The rows below give T cell receptor beta chains drawn from one sample of a study of memory CD4+ T cells and cytomegalovirus serostatus. Using immunoSEQ multiplex PCR, the repertoire was profiled, and TCRdb retains in-frame clones only, with some absent. The data hold tens of thousands of clones, with roughly 77% observed a single time. Sequencing was carried out using memory CD4+ T cells from blood. The receptors were sampled from an adult in good health and CMV-seronegative. CDR3s include the opening cysteine and the closing phenylalanine or tryptophan. A D gene is named only where the DNA matches it firmly. Clone size is given for some rows only: seen once, a few or many times, or a class if the clone is expanded.

J	size	V	D	length	CDR3	DNA
TRBJ1-5	few	TRBV4-2	NA	15	CASSQDRQSNQPQHF	TGTGCCAGCAGCCAAGATCGTCAGTCAAATCAGCCCCAGCATTTT
TRBJ1-4	once	TRBV25-1	TRBD1	14	CASVRQGRNEKLFF	TGTGCCAGCGTACGACAGGGACGTAATGAAAAACTGTTTTTT
TRBJ2-2	NA	TRBV7-3	NA	16	CASSLTGAKTTGELFF	TGTGCCAGCAGCTTAACTGGGGCCAAGACCACCGGGGAGCTGTTTTTT
TRBJ1-5	NA	TRBV19	TRBD1	20	CASSIDPVRGDIGLIQPQHF	TGTGCCAGTAGTATAGACCCCGTCAGGGGGGACATAGGGCTAATACAGCCCCAGCATTTT
TRBJ1-3	NA	TRBV10-3	NA	12	CAGSPGGSTIYF	TGTGCCGGATCTCCCGGGGGTTCCACCATATATTTT
TRBJ2-6	NA	TRBV19	NA	15	CASSLSVSGANVLTF	TGTGCCAGTAGCTTGAGTGTCTCTGGGGCCAACGTCCTGACTTTC
TRBJ2-7	NA	TRBV11-2	NA	14	CASSLDRTMYEQYF	TGTGCCAGCAGCTTAGACCGGACAATGTACGAGCAGTACTTC
TRBJ1-1	few	TRBV6-1	NA	15	CASSSRSAGNTEAFF	TGTGCCAGCAGCTCCAGGAGCGCAGGGAACACTGAAGCTTTCTTT
TRBJ1-6	NA	TRBV25-1	TRBD1	15	CASSELDRDGSPLHF	TGTGCCAGCAGTGAATTGGACAGGGATGGGTCACCCCTCCACTTT
TRBJ2-7	once	TRBV14	NA	13	CASSQEILYEQYF	TGTGCCAGCAGCCAAGAAATCCTGTACGAGCAGTACTTC
TRBJ1-5	NA	TRBV7-2	NA	15	CASSLASVYNQPQHF	TGTGCCAGCAGCTTAGCGTCCGTATACAATCAGCCCCAGCATTTT
TRBJ1-1	NA	TRBV6-1	NA	13	CASIDFLGTEAFF	TGTGCCAGCATCGATTTTCTGGGGACTGAAGCTTTCTTT
TRBJ2-2	NA	TRBV19	TRBD2	17	CASSITSGGAITGELFF	TGTGCCAGTAGTATAACCAGCGGGGGGGCAATCACCGGGGAGCTGTTTTTT
TRBJ2-3	NA	TRBV5-1	NA	14	CASSTEQNTDTQYF	TGCGCCAGCAGCACTGAACAGAACACAGATACGCAGTATTTT
TRBJ2-5	NA	TRBV7-2	TRBD2	15	CASSRTGTSQETQYF	TGTGCCAGCAGCAGAACCGGGACTAGTCAGGAGACCCAGTACTTC
TRBJ1-1	NA	TRBV6-6	NA	11	CASSSNTEAFF	TGTGCCAGCAGTTCGAACACTGAAGCTTTCTTT
TRBJ1-6	few	TRBV9	NA	15	CASSPWESYNSPLHF	TGTGCCAGCAGCCCCTGGGAGTCCTATAATTCACCCCTCCACTTT
TRBJ1-4	NA	TRBV18	NA	13	CASSRGENEKLFF	TGTGCCAGCTCACGGGGAGAGAATGAAAAACTGTTTTTT
TRBJ2-1	NA	TRBV11-2	TRBD2	14	CASSQTSGGGEQFF	TGTGCCAGCAGCCAGACTAGCGGGGGTGGTGAGCAGTTCTTC
TRBJ2-4	NA	TRBV14	TRBD2	15	CASSQVGGVKNIQYF	TGTGCCAGCAGCCAAGTGGGAGGGGTCAAAAACATTCAGTACTTC
TRBJ2-3	NA	TRBV28	NA	15	CASTSPGDRTDTQYF	TGTGCCAGCACGTCCCCGGGGGACCGCACAGATACGCAGTATTTT
TRBJ1-5	NA	TRBV19	NA	15	CASSMGGLVNQPQHF	TGTGCCAGTAGTATGGGGGGGCTCGTCAATCAGCCCCAGCATTTT
TRBJ1-6	NA	TRBV13	NA	12	CASSLNNSPLHF	TGTGCCAGCAGCCTGAATAATTCACCCCTCCACTTT
TRBJ2-1	once	TRBV7-7	TRBD2	14	CASSLFNGGDEQFF	TGTGCCAGCAGCTTATTTAACGGGGGGGATGAGCAGTTCTTC
TRBJ1-3	NA	TRBV5-6	NA	16	CASSSDGSSSGNTTYF	TGTGCCAGCAGCTCCGACGGGAGCTCCTCTGGAAACACCACATATTTT
TRBJ2-1	NA	TRBV30	NA	11	CAWSFYNEQFF	TGTGCCTGGAGCTTCTACAATGAGCAGTTCTTC
TRBJ1-2	NA	TRBV30	NA	13	CAWINPVGQGYTF	TGTGCCTGGATAAATCCGGTGGGTCAAGGCTACACCTTC
TRBJ2-2	NA	TRBV2	NA	14	CASNSQGHQGELFF	TGTGCCAGCAATTCCCAGGGGCACCAAGGGGAGCTGTTTTTT
TRBJ2-3	NA	TRBV5-1	TRBD1	14	CASSMGQNTDTQYF	TGCGCCAGCAGCATGGGACAGAACACAGATACGCAGTATTTT
TRBJ2-2	medium-sized	TRBV30	NA	12	CAWSIRTGELFF	TGTGCCTGGAGTATTCGCACCGGGGAGCTGTTTTTT
TRBJ1-2	NA	TRBV19	NA	11	CASARGEGYTF	TGTGCCAGTGCGAGGGGGGAAGGCTACACCTTC
TRBJ1-1	NA	TRBV5-1	NA	13	CASSLREYTEAFF	TGCGCCAGCAGCTTGCGGGAATACACTGAAGCTTTCTTT
TRBJ2-5	NA	TRBV11-2	NA	12	CASSPSLETQYF	TGTGCCAGCAGTCCCTCGTTAGAGACCCAGTACTTC
TRBJ1-1	NA	TRBV4-2	NA	15	CASSQDVQLNTEAFF	TGTGCCAGCAGCCAAGATGTTCAGCTGAACACTGAAGCTTTCTTT
TRBJ2-2	few	TRBV18	NA	19	CASSPQVVISAVNTGELFF	TGTGCCAGCTCACCACAGGTTGTCATCTCAGCGGTGAACACCGGGGAGCTGTTTTTT
TRBJ1-5	few	TRBV6-1	NA	11	CAGGRNQPQHF	TGTGCCGGGGGGCGAAATCAGCCCCAGCATTTT
TRBJ2-7	medium-sized	TRBV10-3	NA	16	CAISESTGGVVNEQYF	TGTGCCATCAGTGAGTCGACCGGGGGCGTTGTCAACGAGCAGTACTTC
TRBJ1-1	NA	TRBV7-3	NA	13	CASSLASHTEAFF	TGTGCCAGCAGCTTAGCCAGTCACACTGAAGCTTTCTTT
TRBJ1-6	NA	TRBV11-2	TRBD1	16	CASSPSGQGYNSPLHF	TGTGCCAGCAGCCCAAGCGGACAGGGTTACAATTCACCCCTCCACTTT